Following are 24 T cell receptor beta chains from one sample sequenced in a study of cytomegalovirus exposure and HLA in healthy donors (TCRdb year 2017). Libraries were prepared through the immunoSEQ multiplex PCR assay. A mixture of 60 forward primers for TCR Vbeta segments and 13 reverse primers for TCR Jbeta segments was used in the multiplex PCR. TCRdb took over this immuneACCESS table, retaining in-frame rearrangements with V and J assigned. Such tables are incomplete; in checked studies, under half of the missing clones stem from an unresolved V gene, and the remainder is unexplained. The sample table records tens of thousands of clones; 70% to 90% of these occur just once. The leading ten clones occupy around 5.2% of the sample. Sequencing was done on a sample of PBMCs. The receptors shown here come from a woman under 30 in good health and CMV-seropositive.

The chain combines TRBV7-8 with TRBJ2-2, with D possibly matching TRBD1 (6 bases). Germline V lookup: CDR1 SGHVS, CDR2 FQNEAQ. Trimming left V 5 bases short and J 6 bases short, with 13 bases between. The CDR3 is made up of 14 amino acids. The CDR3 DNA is TGTGCCAGCAGCAATACAGGGCTAGCCGGGGAGCTGTTTTTT. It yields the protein CASSNTGLAGELFF.

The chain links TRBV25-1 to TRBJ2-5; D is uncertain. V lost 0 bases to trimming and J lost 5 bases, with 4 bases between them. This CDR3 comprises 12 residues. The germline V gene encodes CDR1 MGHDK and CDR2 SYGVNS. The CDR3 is CASSEYRETQYF. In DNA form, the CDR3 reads TGTGCCAGCAGTGAATATCGGGAGACCCAGTACTTC.

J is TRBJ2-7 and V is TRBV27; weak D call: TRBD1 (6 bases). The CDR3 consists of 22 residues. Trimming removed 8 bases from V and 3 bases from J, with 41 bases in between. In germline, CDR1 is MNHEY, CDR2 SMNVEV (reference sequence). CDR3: CASQKQGLTFTTTSSTHYEQYF. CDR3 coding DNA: TGTGCCAGCCAAAAACAGGGCTTAACCTTCACTACTACGAGCAGTACCCACTACGAGCAGTACTTC.

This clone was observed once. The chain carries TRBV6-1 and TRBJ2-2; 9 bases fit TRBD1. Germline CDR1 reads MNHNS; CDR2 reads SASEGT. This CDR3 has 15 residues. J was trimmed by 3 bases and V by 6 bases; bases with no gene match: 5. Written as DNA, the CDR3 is TGTGCCAGCAGCGCGGGACAGGGATACACCGGGGAGCTGTTTTTT. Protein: CASSAGQGYTGELFF.

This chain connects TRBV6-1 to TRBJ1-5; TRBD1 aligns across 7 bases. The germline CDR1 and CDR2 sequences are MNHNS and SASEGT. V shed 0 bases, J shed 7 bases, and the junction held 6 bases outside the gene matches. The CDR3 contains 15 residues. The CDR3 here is CASSEAGTVGQPQHF. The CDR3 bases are TGTGCCAGCAGTGAAGCTGGGACAGTTGGCCAGCCCCAGCATTTT.

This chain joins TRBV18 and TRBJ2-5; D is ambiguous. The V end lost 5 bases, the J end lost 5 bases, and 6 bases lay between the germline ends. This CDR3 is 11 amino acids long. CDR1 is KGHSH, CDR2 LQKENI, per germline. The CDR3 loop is CASSFQETQYF. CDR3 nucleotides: TGTGCCAGCTCATTCCAGGAGACCCAGTACTTC.

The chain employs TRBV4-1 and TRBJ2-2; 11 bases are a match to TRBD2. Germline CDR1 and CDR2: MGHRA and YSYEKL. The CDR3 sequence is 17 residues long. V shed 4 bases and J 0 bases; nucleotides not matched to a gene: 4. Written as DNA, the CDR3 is TGCGCCAGCAGCCGCAGTAGCGGGAGGGCGAACACCGGGGAGCTGTTTTTT. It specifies CASSRSSGRANTGELFF.

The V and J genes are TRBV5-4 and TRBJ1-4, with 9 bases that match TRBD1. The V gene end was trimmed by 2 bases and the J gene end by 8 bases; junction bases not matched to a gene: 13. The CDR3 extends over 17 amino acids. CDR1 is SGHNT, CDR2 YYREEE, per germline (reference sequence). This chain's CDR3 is CASSLRGQGRASEKLFF. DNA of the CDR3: TGTGCCAGCAGCTTAAGGGGACAGGGCCGGGCTAGCGAAAAACTGTTTTTT.

The CDR3 loop is CASSEMRGSGANVLTF. Here the CDR3 DNA reads TGTGCCAGCAGTGAAATGCGTGGCTCTGGGGCCAACGTCCTGACTTTC. This rearrangement joins TRBV2 to TRBJ2-6; the D is unclear. Germline CDR1 SNHLY, CDR2 FYNNEI. The CDR3 loop spans 16 amino acids. The V and J ends lost 2 bases and 0 bases respectively, with 8 bases between them. Drawing the rest from reference TRBV2 and TRBJ2-6, the complete variable domain is EPEVTQTPSHQVTQMGQEVILRCVPISNHLYFYWYRQILGQKVEFLVSFYNNEISEKSEIFDDQFSVERPDGSNFTLKIRSTKLEDSAMYFCASSEMRGSGANVLTFGAGSRLTVL.

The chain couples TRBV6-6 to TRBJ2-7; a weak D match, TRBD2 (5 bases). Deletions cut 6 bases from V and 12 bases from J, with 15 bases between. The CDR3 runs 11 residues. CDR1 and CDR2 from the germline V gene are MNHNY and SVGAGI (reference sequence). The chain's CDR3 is CASRDGNGSYF. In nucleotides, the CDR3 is TGTGCCAGCAGGGACGGGAACGGGTCGTACTTC.

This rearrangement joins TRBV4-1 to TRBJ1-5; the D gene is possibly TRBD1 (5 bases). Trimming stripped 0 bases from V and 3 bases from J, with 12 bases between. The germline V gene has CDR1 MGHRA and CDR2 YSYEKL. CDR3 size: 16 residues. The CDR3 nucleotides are TGCGCCAGCAGCCAAGACGGCGGGGGATCCAATCAGCCCCAGCATTTT. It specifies CASSQDGGGSNQPQHF.

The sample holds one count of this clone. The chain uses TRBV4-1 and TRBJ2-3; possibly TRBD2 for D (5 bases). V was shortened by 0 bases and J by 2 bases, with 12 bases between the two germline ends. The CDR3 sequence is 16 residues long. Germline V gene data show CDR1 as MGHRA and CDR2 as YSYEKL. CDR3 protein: CASSQEDRGDTDTQYF. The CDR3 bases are TGCGCCAGCAGCCAAGAGGACCGGGGAGACACAGATACGCAGTATTTT.

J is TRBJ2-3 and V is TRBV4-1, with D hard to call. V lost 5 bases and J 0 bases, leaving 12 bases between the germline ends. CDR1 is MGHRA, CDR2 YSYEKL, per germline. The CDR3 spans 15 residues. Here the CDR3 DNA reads TGCGCCAGCAGCTCCCGTCAGGCTAGCACAGATACGCAGTATTTT. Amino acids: CASSSRQASTDTQYF.

CDR3 region: CASSFDRSYNEQFF. The CDR3 DNA reads TGCGCCAGCAGCTTTGACAGATCTTACAATGAGCAGTTCTTC. The rearrangement uses TRBV5-1 and TRBJ2-1; possibly TRBD1 for D (5 bases). CDR3 length: 14 amino acids. Trimming removed 2 bases from V and 4 bases from J, with 10 bases in between. CDR1 is SGHRS and CDR2 is YFSETQ in the germline V gene.

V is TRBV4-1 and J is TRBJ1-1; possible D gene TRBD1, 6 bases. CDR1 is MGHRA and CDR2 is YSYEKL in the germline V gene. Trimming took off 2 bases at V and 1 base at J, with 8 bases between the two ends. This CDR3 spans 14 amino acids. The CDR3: CASSQLDRNTEAFF. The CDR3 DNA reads TGCGCCAGCAGCCAACTGGACAGGAACACTGAAGCTTTCTTT.

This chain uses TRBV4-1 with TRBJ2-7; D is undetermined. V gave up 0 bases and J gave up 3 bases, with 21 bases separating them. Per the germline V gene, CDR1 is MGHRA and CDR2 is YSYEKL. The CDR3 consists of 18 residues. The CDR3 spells CASSQERIERYSIYEQYF. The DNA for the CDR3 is TGCGCCAGCAGCCAAGAAAGAATCGAGAGATATTCAATCTACGAGCAGTACTTC.

This CDR3 is CASSEGQGLQFF. For the CDR3, the DNA is TGTGCCAGCAGTGAGGGTCAGGGCCTGCAGTTCTTC. V usage is TRBV2 and J usage is TRBJ2-1; D possibly corresponds to TRBD1 (5 bases). The CDR3 contains 12 residues. The V gene lost 3 bases and the J gene lost 12 bases, with 12 bases spanning the gap. The germline V gene has CDR1 SNHLY and CDR2 FYNNEI.

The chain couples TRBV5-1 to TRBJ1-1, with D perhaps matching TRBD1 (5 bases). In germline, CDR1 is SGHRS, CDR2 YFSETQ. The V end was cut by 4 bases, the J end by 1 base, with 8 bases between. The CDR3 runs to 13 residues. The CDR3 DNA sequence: TGCGCCAGCAGCACCCAGGGGAACACTGAAGCTTTCTTT. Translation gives CASSTQGNTEAFF.

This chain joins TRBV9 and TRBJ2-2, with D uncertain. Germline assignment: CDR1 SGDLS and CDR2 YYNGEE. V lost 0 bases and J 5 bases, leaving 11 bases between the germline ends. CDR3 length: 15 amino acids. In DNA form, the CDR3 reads TGTGCCAGCAGCGTAGGGAGTATGTCGACCGGGGAGCTGTTTTTT. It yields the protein CASSVGSMSTGELFF.

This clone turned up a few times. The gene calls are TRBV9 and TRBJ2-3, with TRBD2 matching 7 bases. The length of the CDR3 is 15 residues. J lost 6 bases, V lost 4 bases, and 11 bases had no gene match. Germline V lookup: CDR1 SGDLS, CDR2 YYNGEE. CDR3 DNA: TGTGCCAGCAGCTTCACCGGGACTACCGGGGATACGCAGTATTTT. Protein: CASSFTGTTGDTQYF.

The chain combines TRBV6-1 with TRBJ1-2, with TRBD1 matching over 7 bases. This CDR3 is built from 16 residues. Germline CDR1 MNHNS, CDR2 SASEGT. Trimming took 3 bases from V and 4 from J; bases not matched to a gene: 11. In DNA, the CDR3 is TGTGCCAGCAGTGACCTTTCGGGACAGTACGCCTATGGCTACACCTTC. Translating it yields CASSDLSGQYAYGYTF.

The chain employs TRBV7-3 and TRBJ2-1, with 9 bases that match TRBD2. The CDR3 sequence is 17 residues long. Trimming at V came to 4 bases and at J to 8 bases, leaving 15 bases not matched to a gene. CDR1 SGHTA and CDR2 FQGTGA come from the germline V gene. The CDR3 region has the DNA TGTGCCAGCAGCTCCGTTCCGGGGCGGGGGGGCTTCGATGAGCAGTTCTTC. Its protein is CASSSVPGRGGFDEQFF.

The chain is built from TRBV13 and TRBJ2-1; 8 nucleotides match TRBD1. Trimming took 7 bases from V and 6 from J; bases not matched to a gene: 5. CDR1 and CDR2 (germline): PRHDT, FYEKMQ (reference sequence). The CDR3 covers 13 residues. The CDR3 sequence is CASITQGANEQFF. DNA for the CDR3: TGTGCCAGCATCACTCAGGGGGCCAATGAGCAGTTCTTC. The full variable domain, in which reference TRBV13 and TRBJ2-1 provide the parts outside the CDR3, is AAGVIQSPRHLIKEKRETATLKCYPIPRHDTVYWYQQGPGQDPQFLISFYEKMQSDKGSIPDRFSAQQFSDYHSELNMSSLELGDSALYFCASITQGANEQFFGPGTRLTVL.

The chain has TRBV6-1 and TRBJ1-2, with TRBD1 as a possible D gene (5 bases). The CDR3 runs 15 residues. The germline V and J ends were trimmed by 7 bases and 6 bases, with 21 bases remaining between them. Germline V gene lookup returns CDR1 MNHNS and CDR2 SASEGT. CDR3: CASTRAAMGLDGYTF. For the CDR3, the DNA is TGTGCCAGCACCAGGGCCGCAATGGGGCTAGATGGCTACACCTTC.